This T cell receptor (beta chain) was captured by sequencing in a study of vaccination effects on CD4 cells after COVID-19. This CDR3 has 16 residues. Per the germline V gene, CDR1 is SGHDT and CDR2 is YYEEEE. V was pared by 4 bases and J by 0 bases, with 4 bases of the junction left unmatched. In the case of this clone: Its specificity is unknown.

Measured with immunoSEQ multiplex PCR; TCRdb has only the in-frame clones, and not every one. The table includes about 45,000 clones, roughly two thirds detected once. Antigen-specific CD4+ T cells were first expanded with viral peptide pools by the ViraFEST assay and only then sequenced. The authors isolated CD4+ T cells after ten to eleven days of culture. PCR confirmed that the person was infected with SARS-CoV-2 between March and December 2020. V and J are TRBV5-6 and TRBJ1-6; 7 bases map to TRBD1. The starting material was CD4+ T cells from PBMCs cultured with a peptide pool, obtained before COVID-19 vaccination. The source of this sequence is a human donor who had a prior SARS-CoV-2 infection. The CDR3 DNA follows: TGTGCCAGCAGCGCCCGACAGGGCTCCTATAATTCACCCCTCCACTTT. It is translated as CASSARQGSYNSPLHF.